The 28 T cell receptor beta chains given below trace back to one sample, sequenced in a study of blood T cell repertoires in COVID-19. Using immunoSEQ multiplex PCR, the repertoire was profiled, and TCRdb retains in-frame clones only, with some absent. The sample has 60,000 or so clones, 80% to 90% seen once. Sequencing used peripheral blood. Receptors were obtained from a man in his 60s with active or convalescent COVID-19.

CDR3 DNA sequence: TGCGCCAGCAGCCCTGCGGGGACAGAGATCTATGGCTACACCTTC. Its translation: CASSPAGTEIYGYTF. J is TRBJ1-2 and V is TRBV5-1; TRBD1 agrees at 7 bases. The CDR3 sequence is 15 residues long. V was pared by 4 bases and J by 4 bases, with 10 bases of the junction left unmatched. Germline V gene lookup returns CDR1 SGHRS and CDR2 YFSETQ.

This rearrangement joins TRBV3-1 (or the pseudogene TRBV3-2) to TRBJ2-1; possibly TRBD2 for D (5 bases). The germline V and J ends were trimmed by 1 base and 2 bases, with 6 bases remaining between them. The germline gives CDR1 LGHDT, CDR2 YNNKEL (reference sequence). This CDR3 has 14 residues. Here the CDR3 DNA reads TGTGCCAGCAGCCAAGCCGGGACCTACAATGAGCAGTTCTTC. Amino acid sequence: CASSQAGTYNEQFF.

This clone was counted a few times. CDR3 loop: CASSLETYSLYEQYF. DNA for the CDR3: TGTGCCAGCAGCTTAGAGACGTACAGTCTCTACGAGCAGTACTTC. The chain links TRBV7-2 to TRBJ2-7; D remains ambiguous. The germline CDR1 and CDR2 sequences are SGHTA and FQGNSA. The CDR3 spans 15 residues. With 1 base removed from V and 3 bases from J, the gap between germline ends came to 13 bases.

The chain links TRBV6-1 to TRBJ2-1, with 10 bases lining up with TRBD2. Germline loops: CDR1 MNHNS, CDR2 SASEGT. The CDR3 is 16 residues long. Trimming at V came to 4 bases and at J to 5 bases, leaving 8 bases not matched to a gene. CDR3 in DNA: TGTGCCAGCAGTGTTTTAGCGGGGGGCGCCAACAATGAGCAGTTCTTC. As protein: CASSVLAGGANNEQFF.

This clone occurred a few times. This chain uses TRBV9 with TRBJ1-1; perhaps TRBD1 as D (6 bases). Per germline, CDR1 SGDLS and CDR2 YYNGEE. With 4 bases removed from V and 9 bases from J, the gap between germline ends came to 16 bases. This CDR3 has 13 amino acids. CDR3 DNA: TGTGCCAGCAGCCCCCGCTTGCAGGGGAAAGCTTTCTTT. Translating gives CASSPRLQGKAFF.

The rearrangement links TRBV18 to TRBJ2-1; D is unclear. Germline V gene lookup returns CDR1 KGHSH and CDR2 LQKENI. Trimming pared 5 bases from V and 0 bases from J, leaving 8 bases between. The CDR3 contains 14 residues. The CDR3 region has the DNA TGTGCCAGCTCAGGTGCTAGCTCCTACAATGAGCAGTTCTTC. Translation gives CASSGASSYNEQFF. Full variable domain (remainder filled in from reference TRBV18 and TRBJ2-1): NAGVMQNPRHLVRRRGQEARLRCSPMKGHSHVYWYRQLPEEGLKFMVYLQKENIIDESGMPKERFSAEFPKEGPSILRIQQVVRGDSAAYFCASSGASSYNEQFFGPGTRLTVL.

The chain couples TRBV19 to TRBJ1-6; TRBD1 matches 7 bases. Per the germline V gene, CDR1 is LNHDA and CDR2 is SQIVND (reference sequence). The CDR3 extends over 16 amino acids. The V segment lost 4 bases and the J segment 5 bases; nucleotides outside the gene matches: 8. The CDR3 protein is CASSKGTELNNSPLHF. CDR3 sequence (DNA): TGTGCCAGTAGTAAGGGGACAGAGCTGAATAATTCACCCCTCCACTTT. The whole variable domain, remainder taken from reference TRBV19 and TRBJ1-6, is DGGITQSPKYLFRKEGQNVTLSCEQNLNHDAMYWYRQDPGQGLRLIYYSQIVNDFQKGDIAEGYSVSREKKESFPLTVTSAQKNPTAFYLCASSKGTELNNSPLHFGNGTRLTVT.

V usage is TRBV5-4 and J usage is TRBJ2-1, with D possibly being TRBD2 (6 bases). The CDR3 consists of 14 residues. The germline CDR1 and CDR2 sequences are SGHNT and YYREEE (reference sequence). Trimming shortened V by 0 bases and J by 5 bases, and 9 bases separated the two germline ends. CDR3 amino acids: CASSLVLADNEQFF. CDR3 sequence (DNA): TGTGCCAGCAGCTTGGTTTTAGCGGACAATGAGCAGTTCTTC.

V gene TRBV6-7 combines with J gene TRBJ2-7; 8 nucleotides align to TRBD1. TRBV6-7 is flagged as an ORF with uncertain function. J was trimmed by 5 bases and V by 2 bases; bases with no gene match: 11. The CDR3 extends over 16 amino acids. CDR3 loop: CASSYTEGTGRNEQYF. The DNA of the CDR3 is TGTGCCAGCAGTTACACAGAAGGGACAGGTAGAAACGAGCAGTACTTC.

A few counts support this clone. This CDR3 reads CASSLRPSSSYEQYF. CDR3 DNA sequence: TGTGCCAGCAGTTTAAGGCCATCTAGCTCCTACGAGCAGTACTTC. The V and J genes are TRBV27 and TRBJ2-7; D uncertain. This CDR3 has 15 residues. Trimming removed 2 bases from V and 0 bases from J, with 11 bases in between. Looked up from germline, CDR1 is MNHEY and CDR2 is SMNVEV (reference sequence).

The V gene is TRBV4-2, the J gene TRBJ2-3, with 8 bases lining up with TRBD2. Germline V gives CDR1 LGHNA, CDR2 YNFKEQ. The junction had 9 bases not matched to a gene; V was cut back by 4 bases and J by 0 bases. The CDR3 is made up of 17 amino acids. The CDR3 protein is CASSPRGTSGSTDTQYF. The CDR3 DNA reads as TGTGCCAGCAGCCCGCGCGGGACTAGTGGGAGCACAGATACGCAGTATTTT.

The chain employs TRBV9 and TRBJ2-1; D is unresolved. Trimming stripped 0 bases from V and 4 bases from J, with 14 bases between. This CDR3 is 16 amino acids long. In germline, CDR1 is SGDLS, CDR2 YYNGEE. CDR3 DNA sequence: TGTGCCAGCAGCGTAGCTACGGGTTCCTATTACAATGAGCAGTTCTTC. As protein: CASSVATGSYYNEQFF.

The V gene is TRBV10-3, the J gene TRBJ2-7, with TRBD2 matching 8 bases. Trimming at V came to 6 bases and at J to 2 bases, leaving 9 bases not matched to a gene. Looked up from germline, CDR1 is ENHRY and CDR2 is SYGVKD. This CDR3 spans 15 amino acids. The CDR3 nucleotides are TGTGCCATCAGGGCGGGGGGAAAACCCGCCTACGAGCAGTACTTC. It is translated as CAIRAGGKPAYEQYF.

V gene TRBV7-8 combines with J gene TRBJ2-1; 9 positions agree with TRBD2. The CDR3 runs to 15 residues. Germline V gene sequence: CDR1 SGHVS, CDR2 FQNEAQ. V lost 5 bases and J lost 2; bases outside the gene matches: 4. The CDR3 sequence is CASSLKREAYNEQFF. As DNA, the CDR3 is TGTGCCAGCAGCCTAAAGCGGGAGGCCTACAATGAGCAGTTCTTC.

This clone was detected a few times. The V and J genes are TRBV6-5 and TRBJ1-3; D perhaps matches TRBD1 (5 bases). CDR3 length equals 14 residues. From germline, CDR1 is MNHEY and CDR2 SVGAGI. V was cut by 10 bases and J by 0 bases, with 13 bases left in between. CDR3 in DNA: TGTGCCACCGCTATGGGGGGCTCTGGAAACACCATATATTTT. It specifies CATAMGGSGNTIYF.

This clone was detected once. The chain uses TRBV6-6 and TRBJ1-2, with a tentative D call TRBD1 (5 bases). The V and J ends lost 0 bases and 6 bases respectively, with 14 bases between them. Per the germline V gene, CDR1 is MNHNY and CDR2 is SVGAGI (reference sequence). CDR3 length: 15 amino acids. CDR3 DNA: TGTGCCAGCAGTTACTCGAAATGGCAGGGTGATGGCTACACCTTC. Its translation: CASSYSKWQGDGYTF.

CDR3 amino acids: CASSVLAGLGEQYF. CDR3 DNA sequence: TGTGCCAGCAGTGTTCTAGCGGGGCTGGGGGAGCAGTACTTC. V is TRBV2 and J is TRBJ2-7; 9 nucleotides align to TRBD2. This CDR3 region has 14 residues. Trimming took 4 bases from V and 7 from J; bases not matched to a gene: 8. CDR1 is SNHLY and CDR2 is FYNNEI in the germline V gene.

The rearrangement links TRBV2 to TRBJ1-3; TRBD1 matches 7 bases. J lost 0 bases, V lost 7 bases, and 9 bases had no gene match. The CDR3 length is 16 residues. Per germline, CDR1 SNHLY and CDR2 FYNNEI. CDR3 nucleotides: TGTGCCAGCAACCCGGGTGGGACAGTCTCTGGAAACACCATATATTTT. As protein: CASNPGGTVSGNTIYF.

The rearrangement links TRBV14 to TRBJ1-1, with a possible D match to TRBD1 (6 bases). CDR3 length: 17 residues. V lost 0 bases, J lost 0 bases, and 14 bases lay in between. CDR1 and CDR2 from the germline V gene are SGHDN and FVKESK. The CDR3 DNA is TGTGCCAGCAGCCAAGAGGGGACAAGTCTTATGAACACTGAAGCTTTCTTT. Protein sequence: CASSQEGTSLMNTEAFF. The variable domain in full, completed from reference TRBV14 and TRBJ1-1, reads EAGVTQFPSHSVIEKGQTVTLRCDPISGHDNLYWYRRVMGKEIKFLLHFVKESKQDESGMPNNRFLAERTGGTYSTLKVQPAELEDSGVYFCASSQEGTSLMNTEAFFGQGTRLTVV.

The chain combines TRBV6-1 with TRBJ2-3; 7 bases fit TRBD2. This CDR3 spans 16 amino acids. The J segment lost 5 bases and the V segment lost 3 bases, leaving 11 bases of the junction unmatched. Germline CDR1 MNHNS, CDR2 SASEGT. The CDR3 coding sequence is TGTGCCAGCAGTGAGGGAACTCGACTAGCTGAAGATACGCAGTATTTT. This translates into CASSEGTRLAEDTQYF.

The genes are TRBV4-1 and TRBJ2-2; unclear D gene. V lost 7 bases and J 3 bases, leaving 12 bases between the germline ends. Per the germline V gene, CDR1 is MGHRA and CDR2 is YSYEKL. There are 14 residues in the CDR3. The DNA for the CDR3 is TGCGCCAGCAAGGTTCCGACATACACCGGGGAGCTGTTTTTT. Encoded protein: CASKVPTYTGELFF.

This clone is a singleton in its sample. The gene calls are TRBV6-5 and TRBJ2-7; TRBD2 aligns across 7 bases. The CDR3 runs 14 residues. Germline lookup yields CDR1 MNHEY and CDR2 SVGAGI. The V and J ends lost 2 bases and 3 bases, in that order; junction bases with no gene match: 4. This chain's CDR3 is CASSYRSGNYEQYF. The DNA of the CDR3 is TGTGCCAGCAGTTACCGAAGCGGGAACTACGAGCAGTACTTC.

The chain uses TRBV19 and TRBJ2-3; D remains unclear. Germline values: CDR1 LNHDA, CDR2 SQIVND (reference sequence). The V end lost 3 bases, the J end lost 6 bases, and 4 bases lay between the germline ends. This CDR3 has 11 amino acids. In DNA form, the CDR3 reads TGTGCCAGTAGTATCTCTGATACGCAGTATTTT. Protein: CASSISDTQYF. Supplemented by reference TRBV19 and TRBJ2-3, the full variable domain reads DGGITQSPKYLFRKEGQNVTLSCEQNLNHDAMYWYRQDPGQGLRLIYYSQIVNDFQKGDIAEGYSVSREKKESFPLTVTSAQKNPTAFYLCASSISDTQYFGPGTRLTVL.

This chain links TRBV18 with TRBJ1-3; tentatively, D is TRBD1 (6 bases). The V and J ends lost 2 bases and 0 bases respectively, with 8 bases between them. Looked up from germline, CDR1 is KGHSH and CDR2 is LQKENI. This CDR3 spans 15 amino acids. In DNA form, the CDR3 reads TGTGCCAGCTCACCAGGACAGACCTCTGGAAACACCATATATTTT. Protein product: CASSPGQTSGNTIYF. The full variable domain, completed using reference TRBV18 and TRBJ1-3, is NAGVMQNPRHLVRRRGQEARLRCSPMKGHSHVYWYRQLPEEGLKFMVYLQKENIIDESGMPKERFSAEFPKEGPSILRIQQVVRGDSAAYFCASSPGQTSGNTIYFGEGSWLTVV.

This chain links TRBV12-2 with TRBJ1-3. TRBV12-2 is termed a pseudogene. The CDR3 has 17 residues. The CDR3 here is CASRLAIIRDSGNTIYF. DNA of the CDR3: TGTGCAAGTCGCTTAGCGATAATAAGAGACTCTGGAAACACCATATATTTT.

V and J are TRBV6-2 or TRBV6-3 and TRBJ2-2; D call uncertain. Between the trimmed V and J ends, which lost 4 bases and 1 base, there was a span of 10 bases. The CDR3 has 15 residues. Per germline, CDR1 MNHEY and CDR2 SVGEGT. The CDR3 reads CASSSPGENTGELFF. The CDR3 bases are TGTGCCAGCAGTTCCCCGGGTGAGAACACCGGGGAGCTGTTTTTT.

The chain links TRBV9 to TRBJ2-2, with 8 bases identical to TRBD2. There are 16 residues in the CDR3. V was clipped by 3 bases and J by 4 bases; unmatched bases: 8. Germline V gives CDR1 SGDLS, CDR2 YYNGEE. The CDR3 nucleotides are TGTGCCAGCAGCGAAGAACGGGGGGGTGGCACCGGGGAGCTGTTTTTT. This encodes CASSEERGGGTGELFF.

This chain joins TRBV15 and TRBJ2-2; the match to TRBD1 covers 8 bases. This CDR3 comprises 18 residues. The junction had 11 bases not matched to a gene; V was cut back by 1 base and J by 4 bases. CDR1 is LNHNV and CDR2 is YYDKDF in the germline V gene (reference sequence). The CDR3 DNA follows: TGTGCCACCAGCAGAGGAGCTGTAGGACAGGGCCCCACCGGGGAGCTGTTTTTT. It translates to CATSRGAVGQGPTGELFF.